Below, 32 T cell receptor beta chains from the same sample are listed, as sequenced in a study of CD8 T cells in ankylosing spondylitis. Study outcomes and limitations: A TCR beta motif of fewer than ten highly homologous variants seemed to mark ankylosing spondylitis blood.

The antigens of these receptors remain unknown. TCRdb re-analysed the 5' RACE reads in MiXCR, keeping a single row per CDR3 protein. Of about 700,000 distinct CDR3 sequences listed, roughly 19% are singletons. Sequencing was performed on blood, either unsorted or a sorted T cell fraction (not recorded which). The source of these receptors is a male donor with ankylosing spondylitis.

This clonotype was found a few times. The chain recombines TRBV20-1 with TRBJ1-5; 8 bases are a match to TRBD1. CDR3 size: 13 residues. Germline loops: CDR1 DFQATT, CDR2 SNEGSKA (reference sequence). After removal of 5 bases from V and 4 bases from J, the junction contained 4 bases not matched to a gene. CDR3 coding DNA: TGCAGTGCTCGTAGACAGGGGAATCAGCCCCAGCATTTT. It yields the protein CSARRQGNQPQHF.

Written as DNA, the CDR3 is TGTGCCAGCAGCTCATGGCCCGCAGATACGCAGTATTTT. Residues: CASSSWPADTQYF. This rearrangement joins TRBV7-2 to TRBJ2-3; no firm D call. The CDR3 contains 13 residues. The germline V gene has CDR1 SGHTA and CDR2 FQGNSA. Between the trimmed V and J ends, which lost 4 bases and 4 bases, there was a span of 9 bases.

The chain combines TRBV5-1 with TRBJ2-1; 7 bases align to TRBD1. Germline-derived CDR1 and CDR2 are SGHRS and YFSETQ. This CDR3 contains 13 residues. J gave up 4 bases and V 3 bases, and 1 base lay outside the gene matches. CDR3 bases: TGCGCCAGCAGCTGGGGACAGTACAATGAGCAGTTCTTC. Its translation is CASSWGQYNEQFF.

This clonotype was counted many times. The junction departs from germline at one end; a sequencing error may be responsible. The chain uses TRBV7-7 and TRBJ2-1; D might be TRBD1 or TRBD2, each matching 6 bases. Germline V gene lookup returns CDR1 SSHAT and CDR2 FNYEAQ (reference sequence). The CDR3 is 12 residues long. The CDR3 spells CSVSGGRNEQFF. The CDR3 nucleotides are TGCTCGGTTAGTGGGGGGCGCAATGAGCAGTTCTTC.

The V call is TRBV7-2, the J call TRBJ2-1; 8 bases match TRBD2. Germline lookup yields CDR1 SGHTA and CDR2 FQGNSA. The CDR3 spans 16 residues. V lost 2 bases to trimming and J lost 0 bases; unmatched junction nucleotides: 3. CDR3 region: CASSLTGTSSYNEQFF. The CDR3 DNA reads as TGTGCCAGCAGCTTAACCGGGACTAGCTCCTACAATGAGCAGTTCTTC.

The chain's CDR3 is CSVVLAGGIGELFF. CDR3 bases: TGCAGCGTTGTATTAGCGGGAGGGATCGGGGAGCTGTTTTTT. V and J are TRBV29-1 and TRBJ2-2; 11 bases align to TRBD2. V was clipped by 4 bases and J by 7 bases; unmatched bases: 5. CDR1 and CDR2 from the germline V gene are SQVTM and ANQGSEA. The CDR3 is 14 residues long.

This clonotype appeared many times. J is TRBJ2-2 and V is TRBV4-3; D is undetermined. V dropped 0 bases and J dropped 7 bases, with 12 bases sitting between them. CDR3 length equals 15 residues. Looked up from germline, CDR1 is LGHNA and CDR2 is YSLEER. The CDR3 loop reads CASSQDHYWGGELFF. The DNA of the CDR3 is TGCGCCAGCAGCCAAGATCATTACTGGGGCGGGGAGCTGTTTTTT.

This clonotype was picked up a small number of times. The chain recombines TRBV5-1 with TRBJ1-1; D unresolved. Germline values: CDR1 SGHRS, CDR2 YFSETQ. There are 14 residues in the CDR3. V was trimmed by 4 bases and J by 5 bases, leaving 15 bases between them. CDR3 nucleotides: TGCGCCAGCAGCGGGGTTGACGCGGGGACTGAAGCTTTCTTT. Amino acids: CASSGVDAGTEAFF.

The chain combines TRBV6-4 with TRBJ2-1, with 12 bases fitting TRBD2. Germline CDR1 MRHNA, CDR2 SNTAGT. The J segment lost 6 bases and the V segment lost 0 bases, leaving 6 bases of the junction unmatched. The CDR3 contains 17 residues. The CDR3 DNA reads as TGTGCCAGCAGTGACTCTTCGACTAGCGGGAGAAGCAATGAGCAGTTCTTC. Encoded protein: CASSDSSTSGRSNEQFF.

The rearrangement joins TRBV20-1 to TRBJ2-3; 10 bases are shared with TRBD2. CDR3 length equals 12 residues. With V trimmed by 8 bases and J by 1 base, 0 bases remained unmatched. Per the germline V gene, CDR1 is DFQATT and CDR2 is SNEGSKA (reference sequence). This CDR3 is CSSGGGTDTQYF. The CDR3 nucleotides are TGCAGTAGCGGGGGGGGCACAGATACGCAGTATTTT.

This clonotype was counted a few times. The chain joins TRBV12-3 or TRBV12-4 to TRBJ2-5; 9 nucleotides match TRBD2. Trimming at V came to 4 bases and at J to 1 base, leaving 4 bases not matched to a gene. The CDR3 spans 15 residues. CDR3 bases: TGTGCCAGCAGTTACAGCGGGAGGTCCCAAGAGACCCAGTACTTC. Translating it yields CASSYSGRSQETQYF.

The rearrangement joins TRBV5-1 to TRBJ2-1; 10 bases line up with TRBD1. In germline, CDR1 is SGHRS, CDR2 YFSETQ. The CDR3 totals 19 residues. The ends lost 5 bases at V and 3 bases at J; junction bases unmatched: 17. CDR3 DNA: TGCGCCAGCAGGGCTCTTGGGACAGGGGCTCTTATCCTCTACAATGAGCAGTTCTTC. This encodes CASRALGTGALILYNEQFF. Full variable domain (outside the CDR3, taken from reference TRBV5-1 and TRBJ2-1): KAGVTQTPRYLIKTRGQQVTLSCSPISGHRSVSWYQQTPGQGLQFLFEYFSETQRNKGNFPGRFSGRQFSNSRSEMNVSTLELGDSALYLCASRALGTGALILYNEQFFGPGTRLTVL.

This clonotype appeared a few times. V is TRBV12-3 or TRBV12-4 and J is TRBJ1-2; D gene ambiguous. This CDR3 region has 15 residues. The V and J ends lost 5 bases and 7 bases respectively, with 20 bases between them. The CDR3 nucleotides read TGTGCCAGCAGTCCCGGGTCTTCCGTATCCTCTGGCTACACCTTC. Its protein is CASSPGSSVSSGYTF.

J is TRBJ2-2 and V is TRBV20-1, with a weak D call TRBD1 (5 bases). Germline V gene sequence: CDR1 DFQATT, CDR2 SNEGSKA (reference sequence). V lost 0 bases and J lost 2, with 7 bases in between. This CDR3 is built from 14 residues. CDR3 nucleotides: TGCAGTGCTAGAGATTGGACAAACACCGGGGAGCTGTTTTTT. Translation gives CSARDWTNTGELFF.

This clonotype was seen only once. CDR3 in amino acids: CASSSPLHF. DNA of the CDR3: TGTGCCAGCAGTTCACCCCTCCACTTT. The chain is built from TRBV28 and TRBJ1-6; D call uncertain. Germline V gene sequence: CDR1 MDHEN, CDR2 SYDVKM. CDR3 size: 9 residues. V lost 4 bases, J lost 11 bases, and 0 bases lay in between.

This clonotype was seen more than once but under ten times. V gene TRBV29-1 combines with J gene TRBJ1-2; D perhaps matches TRBD1 (6 bases). CDR1 and CDR2 (germline): SQVTM, ANQGSEA. CDR3 size: 12 residues. Between the trimmed V and J ends, which lost 7 bases and 7 bases, there was a span of 16 bases. The DNA for the CDR3 is TGCAGCGCTACGTCAGGGGACACTGGCTACACCTTC. This codes for CSATSGDTGYTF.

This clonotype was picked up many times. The gene calls are TRBV27 and TRBJ2-3, with D maybe TRBD2 (6 bases). Between the trimmed V and J ends, which lost 5 bases and 1 base, there was a span of 19 bases. Per germline, CDR1 MNHEY and CDR2 SMNVEV (reference sequence). The CDR3 sequence is 17 residues long. The CDR3 here is CASSPVARGFRTDTQYF. In DNA form, the CDR3 reads TGTGCCAGCAGTCCCGTCGCGCGGGGCTTCCGCACAGATACGCAGTATTTT.

The sample holds many counts of this clonotype. The V gene is TRBV4-1, the J gene TRBJ2-2; 10 positions match TRBD1. From germline, CDR1 is MGHRA and CDR2 YSYEKL. The CDR3 extends over 17 amino acids. The V gene end was trimmed by 1 base and the J gene end by 4 bases; junction bases not matched to a gene: 6. CDR3 nucleotide sequence: TGCGCCAGCAGCCAAGCTGGACAGGGGGTTGGCACCGGGGAGCTGTTTTTT. Translation: CASSQAGQGVGTGELFF.

This clonotype has only a few counts. V gene TRBV2 combines with J gene TRBJ2-1, with 7 nucleotides matching TRBD2. Germline values: CDR1 SNHLY, CDR2 FYNNEI. This CDR3 is built from 16 residues. V shed 4 bases and J 0 bases; nucleotides not matched to a gene: 6. CDR3 coding DNA: TGTGCCAGCAGTGTCTCGGGCGGGAGCTCCTACAATGAGCAGTTCTTC. Its protein is CASSVSGGSSYNEQFF.

This clonotype has just a few counts. This chain links TRBV30 with TRBJ1-4, with D maybe TRBD1 (6 bases). Trimming removed 5 bases from V and 6 bases from J, with 10 bases in between. Germline V gives CDR1 GTSNPN, CDR2 SVGIG (reference sequence). CDR3 size: 12 residues. In DNA form, the CDR3 reads TGTGCCTGGGGCCCAGGGGATGAAAAACTGTTTTTT. It yields the protein CAWGPGDEKLFF. Full variable domain (outside the CDR3, taken from reference TRBV30 and TRBJ1-4): SQTIHQWPATLVQPVGSPLSLECTVEGTSNPNLYWYRQAAGRGLQLLFYSVGIGQISSEVPQNLSASRPQDRQFILSSKKLLLSDSGFYLCAWGPGDEKLFFGSGTQLSVL.

This clonotype has more than one count but fewer than ten. The chain uses TRBV29-1 and TRBJ2-6; 9 nucleotides align to TRBD1. CDR3 length: 17 residues. V was pared by 4 bases and J by 0 bases, with 7 bases of the junction left unmatched. Germline-derived CDR1 and CDR2 are SQVTM and ANQGSEA. The CDR3 nucleotides are TGCAGCGTTGGGCGGGACAGGGCCCTCTCTGGGGCCAACGTCCTGACTTTC. This encodes CSVGRDRALSGANVLTF.

The J gene is TRBJ1-3, the V gene TRBV10-1; TRBD1 agrees at 8 bases. The CDR3 length is 17 residues. Germline assignment: CDR1 WNHNN and CDR2 SYGVQD (reference sequence). The junction had 11 bases not matched to a gene; V was cut back by 7 bases and J by 0 bases. The DNA for the CDR3 is TGCGCCAGCACCCAGGGACAGGCTGGCGTCTCTGGAAACACCATATATTTT. Protein product: CASTQGQAGVSGNTIYF.

This clonotype showed up many times. The chain couples TRBV2 to TRBJ2-1; the match to TRBD1 covers 11 bases. Trimming took 4 bases from V and 6 from J; bases not matched to a gene: 14. CDR1 SNHLY and CDR2 FYNNEI come from the germline V gene. The CDR3 spans 18 residues. The CDR3 reads CASSGIPRTGGPSNEQFF. The CDR3 bases are TGTGCCAGCAGTGGAATCCCGCGGACAGGGGGCCCATCCAATGAGCAGTTCTTC.

The chain joins TRBV12-3 or TRBV12-4 to TRBJ1-5; D remains unclear. Trimming pared 6 bases from V and 8 bases from J, leaving 17 bases between. The CDR3 totals 14 residues. The CDR3 loop reads CASSPRHVLEPQHF. CDR3 nucleotide sequence: TGTGCCAGCAGCCCTAGACACGTCCTCGAGCCCCAGCATTTT.

This chain connects TRBV7-7 to TRBJ2-5, with D perhaps matching TRBD1 (5 bases). Germline-derived CDR1 and CDR2 are SSHAT and FNYEAQ (reference sequence). Trimming cost V 3 bases and J 4 bases, with 12 bases left between them. The CDR3 has 14 residues. CDR3 sequence: CASSFSGAGETQYF. The CDR3 nucleotides are TGTGCCAGCAGCTTTTCTGGGGCCGGAGAGACCCAGTACTTC.

This clonotype was seen a handful of times. The chain has TRBV5-4 and TRBJ2-3, with a tentative D call TRBD2 (5 bases). From germline, CDR1 is SGHNT and CDR2 YYREEE (reference sequence). There are 15 residues in the CDR3. Trimming took 3 bases from V and 1 from J, leaving 12 bases between them. CDR3 sequence: CASSSMDSGTDTQYF. CDR3 in DNA: TGTGCCAGCAGCTCGATGGACTCGGGCACAGATACGCAGTATTTT.

The chain uses TRBV11-2 and TRBJ2-1, with TRBD2 matching 12 bases. CDR3 size: 18 residues. V lost 1 base and J lost 5; bases outside the gene matches: 9. Germline loops: CDR1 SGHAT, CDR2 FQNNGV. The CDR3, as DNA: TGTGCCAGCAGCTTAGGCAGGGGACTAGCGGGCCCTGACAATGAGCAGTTCTTC. Protein sequence: CASSLGRGLAGPDNEQFF.

The table lists this clonotype with a few counts. The CDR3 protein is CASSEVGGQGDGYTF. The CDR3 nucleotides read TGTGCCAGCAGTGAAGTGGGGGGACAAGGGGATGGCTACACCTTC. The chain has TRBV2 and TRBJ1-2, with a possible D match to TRBD1 (6 bases). Germline assignment: CDR1 SNHLY and CDR2 FYNNEI. The CDR3 loop spans 15 amino acids. V was cut by 1 base and J by 6 bases, with 15 bases left in between.

This clonotype was picked up a small number of times. The rearrangement joins TRBV11-2 to TRBJ2-2, with D possibly being TRBD2 (7 bases). CDR1 and CDR2 from the germline V gene are SGHAT and FQNNGV. CDR3 length: 15 residues. Trimming left V 3 bases short and J 5 bases short, with 13 bases between. The CDR3 DNA reads TGTGCCAGCAGCTTCTCTGGGGGGGCAACCGGGGAGCTGTTTTTT. Translating gives CASSFSGGATGELFF.

The sample holds a few counts of this clonotype. The chain is built from TRBV7-3 and TRBJ2-3; no definite D call. Trimming cost V 0 bases and J 5 bases, with 9 bases left between them. The CDR3 covers 14 residues. From germline, CDR1 is SGHTA and CDR2 FQGTGA. The CDR3 region is CASSLTKGGDTQYF. The DNA for the CDR3 is TGTGCCAGCAGCTTAACAAAGGGCGGAGATACGCAGTATTTT.

The CDR3 is CASSSGTGGSDGYTF. The CDR3 DNA is TGTGCCAGCAGTTCTGGGACAGGGGGTAGTGATGGCTACACCTTC. The rearrangement links TRBV12-3 or TRBV12-4 to TRBJ1-2; TRBD1 agrees at 11 bases. V lost 4 bases and J lost 6; bases outside the gene matches: 7. The CDR3 length is 15 residues.

The sample holds many counts of this clonotype. The J gene is TRBJ1-1, the V gene TRBV7-9; TRBD1 might be the D (5 bases). Deletions cut 4 bases from V and 5 bases from J, with 14 bases between. This CDR3 is built from 14 residues. Looked up from germline, CDR1 is SEHNR and CDR2 is FQNEAQ (reference sequence). CDR3 amino acids: CASSSAWGRTEAFF. The CDR3 DNA sequence: TGTGCCAGCAGCTCGGCGTGGGGGAGGACTGAAGCTTTCTTT.